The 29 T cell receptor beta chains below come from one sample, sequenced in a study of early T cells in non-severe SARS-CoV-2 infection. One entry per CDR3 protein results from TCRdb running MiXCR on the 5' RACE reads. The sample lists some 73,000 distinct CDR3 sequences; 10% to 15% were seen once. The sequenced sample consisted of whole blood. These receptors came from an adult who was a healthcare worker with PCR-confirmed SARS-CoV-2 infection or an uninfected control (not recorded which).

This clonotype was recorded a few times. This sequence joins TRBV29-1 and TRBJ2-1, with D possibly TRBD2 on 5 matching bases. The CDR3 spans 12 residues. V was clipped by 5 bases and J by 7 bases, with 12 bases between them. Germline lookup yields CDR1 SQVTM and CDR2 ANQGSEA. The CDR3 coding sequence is TGCAGCGTTCGCACTAGTTATAATGAGCAGTTCTTC. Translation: CSVRTSYNEQFF.

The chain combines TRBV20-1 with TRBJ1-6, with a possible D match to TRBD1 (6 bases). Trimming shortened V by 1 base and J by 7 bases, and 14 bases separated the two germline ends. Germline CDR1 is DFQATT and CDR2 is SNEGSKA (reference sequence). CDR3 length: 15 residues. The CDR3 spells CSARGDNGENSPLHF. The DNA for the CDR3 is TGCAGTGCTAGAGGGGACAACGGGGAAAATTCACCCCTCCACTTT.

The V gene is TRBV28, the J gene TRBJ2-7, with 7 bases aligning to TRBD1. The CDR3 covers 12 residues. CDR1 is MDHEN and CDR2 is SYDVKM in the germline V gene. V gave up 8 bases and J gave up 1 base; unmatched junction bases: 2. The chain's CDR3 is CASGRGSYEQYF. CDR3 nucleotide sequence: TGTGCCAGCGGCAGGGGGTCCTACGAGCAGTACTTC.

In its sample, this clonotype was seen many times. The CDR3 DNA sequence: TGCAGCGTTGGACAGGGAGGCTACAATGAGCAGTTCTTC. Encoded protein: CSVGQGGYNEQFF. The chain joins TRBV29-1 to TRBJ2-1, with D perhaps matching TRBD1 (7 bases). The V end lost 4 bases, the J end lost 3 bases, and 10 bases lay between the germline ends. The CDR3 runs 13 residues. Per the germline V gene, CDR1 is SQVTM and CDR2 is ANQGSEA.

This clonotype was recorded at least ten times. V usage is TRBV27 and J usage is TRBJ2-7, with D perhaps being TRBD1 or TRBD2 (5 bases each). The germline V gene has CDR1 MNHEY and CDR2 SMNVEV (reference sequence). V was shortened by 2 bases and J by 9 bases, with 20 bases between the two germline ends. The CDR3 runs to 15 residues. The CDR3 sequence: CASSLPRGSSVPQYF. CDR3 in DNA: TGTGCCAGCAGTTTACCGAGGGGCTCTTCGGTTCCGCAGTACTTC.

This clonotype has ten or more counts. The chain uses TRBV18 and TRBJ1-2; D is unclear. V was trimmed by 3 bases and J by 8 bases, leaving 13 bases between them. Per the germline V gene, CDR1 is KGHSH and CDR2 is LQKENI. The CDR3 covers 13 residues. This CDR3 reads CASSPDGRTGYTF. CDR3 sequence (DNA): TGTGCCAGCTCACCGGACGGACGAACGGGCTACACCTTC.

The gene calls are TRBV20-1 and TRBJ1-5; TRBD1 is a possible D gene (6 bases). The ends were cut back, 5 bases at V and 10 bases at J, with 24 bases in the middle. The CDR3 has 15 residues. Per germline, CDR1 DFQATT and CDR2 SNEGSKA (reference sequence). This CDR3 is CSAFSGSSGGTPQHF. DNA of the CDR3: TGCAGTGCTTTTAGTGGTAGTTCCGGCGGGACACCCCAGCATTTT.

The CDR3 coding sequence is TGTGCCAGCAGCCAAGTACCGGGGCCGTCCTACGAGCAGTACTTC. It translates to CASSQVPGPSYEQYF. V and J are TRBV3-1 and TRBJ2-7, with D tentatively TRBD1 or TRBD2 (5 bases each). Germline V CDR1 and CDR2: LGHDT, YNNKEL (reference sequence). This CDR3 contains 15 residues. Trimming removed 1 base at V and 1 base at J, with 11 bases between.

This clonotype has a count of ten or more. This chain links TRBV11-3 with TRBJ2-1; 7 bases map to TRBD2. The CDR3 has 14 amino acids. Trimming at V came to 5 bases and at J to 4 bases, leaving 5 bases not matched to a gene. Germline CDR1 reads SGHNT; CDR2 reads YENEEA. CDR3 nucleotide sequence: TGTGCCAGCAGCCGATCAGCGGGGTACAATGAGCAGTTCTTC. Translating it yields CASSRSAGYNEQFF.

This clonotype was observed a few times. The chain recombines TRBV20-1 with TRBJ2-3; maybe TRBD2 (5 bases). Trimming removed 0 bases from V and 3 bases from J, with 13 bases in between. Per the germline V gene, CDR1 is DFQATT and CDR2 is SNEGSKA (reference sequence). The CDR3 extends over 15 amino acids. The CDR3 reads CSARDPRGPTDTQYF. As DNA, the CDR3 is TGCAGTGCTAGAGATCCTCGAGGGCCAACAGATACGCAGTATTTT.

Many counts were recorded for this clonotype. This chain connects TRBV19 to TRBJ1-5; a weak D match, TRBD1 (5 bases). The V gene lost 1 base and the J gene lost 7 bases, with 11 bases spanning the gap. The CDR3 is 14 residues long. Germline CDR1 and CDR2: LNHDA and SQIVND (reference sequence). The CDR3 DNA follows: TGTGCCAGTAGTATAGGGGGGTTCAGCCAGCCCCAGCATTTT. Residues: CASSIGGFSQPQHF.

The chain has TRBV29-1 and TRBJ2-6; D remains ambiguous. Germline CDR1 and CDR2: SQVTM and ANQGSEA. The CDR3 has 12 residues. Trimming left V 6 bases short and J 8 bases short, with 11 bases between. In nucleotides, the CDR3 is TGCAGCGTCGCCTCGGTCTCCAACGTCCTGACTTTC. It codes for CSVASVSNVLTF. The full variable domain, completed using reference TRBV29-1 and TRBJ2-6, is SAVISQKPSRDICQRGTSLTIQCQVDSQVTMMFWYRQQPGQSLTLIATANQGSEATYESGFVIDKFPISRPNLTFSTLTVSNMSPEDSSIYLCSVASVSNVLTFGAGSRLTVL.

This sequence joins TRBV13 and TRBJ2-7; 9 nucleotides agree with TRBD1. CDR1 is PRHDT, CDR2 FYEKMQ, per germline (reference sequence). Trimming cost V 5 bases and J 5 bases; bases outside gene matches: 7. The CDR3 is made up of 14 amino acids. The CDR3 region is CASSVGTGLHEQYF. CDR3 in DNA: TGTGCCAGCAGCGTCGGGACAGGGCTCCACGAGCAGTACTTC.

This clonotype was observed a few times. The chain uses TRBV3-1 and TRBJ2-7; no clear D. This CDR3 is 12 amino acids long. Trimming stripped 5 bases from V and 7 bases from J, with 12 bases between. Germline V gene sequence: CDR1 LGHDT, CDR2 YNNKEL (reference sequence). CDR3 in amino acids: CASSTARREQYF. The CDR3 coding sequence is TGTGCCAGCAGCACGGCGCGGCGGGAGCAGTACTTC.

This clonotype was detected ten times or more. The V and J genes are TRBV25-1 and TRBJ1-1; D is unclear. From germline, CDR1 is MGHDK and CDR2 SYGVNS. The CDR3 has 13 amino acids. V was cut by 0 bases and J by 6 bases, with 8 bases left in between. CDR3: CASSEYQKPEAFF. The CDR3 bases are TGTGCCAGCAGTGAATATCAGAAGCCTGAAGCTTTCTTT.

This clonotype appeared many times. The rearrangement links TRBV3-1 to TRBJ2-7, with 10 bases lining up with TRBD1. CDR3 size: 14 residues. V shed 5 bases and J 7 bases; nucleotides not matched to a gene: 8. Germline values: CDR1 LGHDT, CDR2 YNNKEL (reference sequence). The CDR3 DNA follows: TGTGCCAGCAGCTACTATGGACAGGGGGGGGAGCAGTACTTC. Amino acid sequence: CASSYYGQGGEQYF.

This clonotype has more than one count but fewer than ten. The CDR3 sequence: CASSETEREFF. The CDR3 nucleotides read TGTGCCAGCAGTGAGACGGAACGGGAGTTCTTC. The chain combines TRBV2 with TRBJ2-1; no clear D gene. This CDR3 region has 11 residues. Germline-derived CDR1 and CDR2 are SNHLY and FYNNEI. Trimming removed 3 bases at V and 14 bases at J, with 11 bases between.

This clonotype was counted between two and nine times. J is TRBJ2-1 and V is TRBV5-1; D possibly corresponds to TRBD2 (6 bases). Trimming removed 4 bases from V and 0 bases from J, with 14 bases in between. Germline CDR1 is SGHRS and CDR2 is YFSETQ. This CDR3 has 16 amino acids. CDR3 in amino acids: CASSPPAGSSYNEQFF. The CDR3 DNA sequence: TGCGCCAGCAGCCCCCCGGCGGGGAGCTCCTACAATGAGCAGTTCTTC.

The CDR3 bases are TGTGCCAGCAGTCCAGACAGCTCTGGGGCCAACGTCCTGACTTTC. It specifies CASSPDSSGANVLTF. The V gene is TRBV28, the J gene TRBJ2-6, with D possibly matching TRBD1 (5 bases). The CDR3 contains 15 residues. V shed 5 bases and J shed 0 bases, with 8 bases lying between them. Germline V gives CDR1 MDHEN, CDR2 SYDVKM.

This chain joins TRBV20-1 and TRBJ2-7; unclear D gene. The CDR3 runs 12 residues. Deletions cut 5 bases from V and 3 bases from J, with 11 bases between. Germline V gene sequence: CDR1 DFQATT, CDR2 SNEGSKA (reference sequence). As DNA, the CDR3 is TGCAGTGCTCCAAGACTCAACTACGAGCAGTACTTC. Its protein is CSAPRLNYEQYF.

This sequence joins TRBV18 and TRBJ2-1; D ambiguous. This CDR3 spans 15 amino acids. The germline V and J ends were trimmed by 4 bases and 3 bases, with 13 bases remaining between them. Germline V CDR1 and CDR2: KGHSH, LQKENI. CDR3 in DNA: TGTGCCAGCTCACGTCAGATTGGGCGCTACAATGAGCAGTTCTTC. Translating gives CASSRQIGRYNEQFF.

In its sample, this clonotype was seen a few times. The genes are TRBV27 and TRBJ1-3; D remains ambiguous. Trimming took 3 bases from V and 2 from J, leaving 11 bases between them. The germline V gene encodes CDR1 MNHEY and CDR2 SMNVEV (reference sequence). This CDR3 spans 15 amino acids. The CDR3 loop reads CASSLYAYAGNTIYF. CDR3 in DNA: TGTGCCAGCAGTTTGTACGCATACGCTGGAAACACCATATATTTT.

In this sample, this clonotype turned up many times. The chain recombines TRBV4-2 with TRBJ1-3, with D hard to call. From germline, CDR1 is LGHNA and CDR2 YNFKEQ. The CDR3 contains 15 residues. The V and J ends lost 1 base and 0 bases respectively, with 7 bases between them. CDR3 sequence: CASSQAQDSGNTIYF. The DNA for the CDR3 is TGTGCCAGCAGCCAAGCCCAGGACTCTGGAAACACCATATATTTT.

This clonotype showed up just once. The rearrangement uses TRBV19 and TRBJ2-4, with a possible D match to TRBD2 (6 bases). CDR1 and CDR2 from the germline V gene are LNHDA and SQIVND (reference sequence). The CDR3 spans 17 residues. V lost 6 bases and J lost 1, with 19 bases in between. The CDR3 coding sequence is TGTGCCAGTAGCGAGAACGGGAGAAGATTGGCCAAAAACATTCAGTACTTC. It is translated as CASSENGRRLAKNIQYF.

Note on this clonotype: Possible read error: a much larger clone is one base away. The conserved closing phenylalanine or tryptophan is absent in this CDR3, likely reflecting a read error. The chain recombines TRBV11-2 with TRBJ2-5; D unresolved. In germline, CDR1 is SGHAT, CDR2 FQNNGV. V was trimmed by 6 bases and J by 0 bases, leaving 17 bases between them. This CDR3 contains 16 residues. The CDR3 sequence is CASRSGRSTHQETQYI. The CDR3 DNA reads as TGTGCCAGCAGATCTGGGCGGTCCACGCACCAAGAGACCCAGTACATC.

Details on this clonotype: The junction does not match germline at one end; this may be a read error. CDR3 sequence (DNA): TGTGCCAGCAGCTTAGTTTCGGGCGCGGCAGGCTACGATGAGCAGTTCTTC. Translated: CASSLVSGAAGYDEQFF. This chain uses TRBV7-8 with TRBJ2-1; no definite D call. Germline CDR1 SGHVS, CDR2 FQNEAQ. The CDR3 has 17 amino acids.

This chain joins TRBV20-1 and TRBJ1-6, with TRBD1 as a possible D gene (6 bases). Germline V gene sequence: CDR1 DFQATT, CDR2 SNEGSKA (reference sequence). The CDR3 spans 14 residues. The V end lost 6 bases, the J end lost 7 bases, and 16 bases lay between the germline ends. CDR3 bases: TGCAGTGCCGGCAGGGGAGTGAGGAATTCACCCCTCCACTTT. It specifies CSAGRGVRNSPLHF.

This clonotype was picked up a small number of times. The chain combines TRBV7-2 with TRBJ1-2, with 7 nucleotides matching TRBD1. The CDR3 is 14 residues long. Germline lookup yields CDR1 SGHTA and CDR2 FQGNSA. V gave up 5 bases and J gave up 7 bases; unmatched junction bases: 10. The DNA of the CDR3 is TGTGCCAGCAGCACCCTACAGGGGTCTCTTGGCTACACCTTC. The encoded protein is CASSTLQGSLGYTF.

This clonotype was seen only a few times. Written as DNA, the CDR3 is TGTGCCAGCAGCTTTACCTATACCCGACTAGATTATGGCTACACCTTC. Translation gives CASSFTYTRLDYGYTF. The chain combines TRBV7-9 with TRBJ1-2, with D unclear. The CDR3 totals 16 residues. Germline loops: CDR1 SEHNR, CDR2 FQNEAQ (reference sequence). V was trimmed by 3 bases and J by 5 bases, leaving 19 bases between them.